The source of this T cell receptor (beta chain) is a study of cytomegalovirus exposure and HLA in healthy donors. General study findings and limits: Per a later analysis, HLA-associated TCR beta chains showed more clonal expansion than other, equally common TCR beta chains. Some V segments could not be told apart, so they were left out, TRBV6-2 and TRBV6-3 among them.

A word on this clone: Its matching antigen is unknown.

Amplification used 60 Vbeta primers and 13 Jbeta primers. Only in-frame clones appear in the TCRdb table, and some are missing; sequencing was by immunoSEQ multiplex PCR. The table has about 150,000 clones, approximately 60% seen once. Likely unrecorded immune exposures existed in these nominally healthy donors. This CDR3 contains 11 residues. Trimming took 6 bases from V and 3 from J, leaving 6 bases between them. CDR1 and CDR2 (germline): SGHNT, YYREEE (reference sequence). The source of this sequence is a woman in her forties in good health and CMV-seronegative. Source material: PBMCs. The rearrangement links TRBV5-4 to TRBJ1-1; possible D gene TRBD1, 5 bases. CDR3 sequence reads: CASKGDTEAFF. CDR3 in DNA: TGTGCCAGCAAAGGGGACACTGAAGCTTTCTTT.